The 15 T cell receptor beta chains below were found in one sample sequenced in a study of blood T cells in healthy people across ages. Sample-barcoded 5' priming and a J-beta primer mix drove a second PCR of about 6 to 12 cycles. TCRdb re-called the 5' RACE reads with MiXCR, one entry per CDR3 protein. The top ten hold approximately 41% of the sample, which has about 750,000 distinct CDR3 sequences, 53% seen once. The sequenced sample consisted of blood. These receptors came from an elderly man in good health.

This clonotype was seen repeatedly, ten times or more. The genes are TRBV9 and TRBJ2-4; D uncertain. V was pared by 0 bases and J by 0 bases, with 7 bases between. The germline CDR1 and CDR2 sequences are SGDLS and YYNGEE. This CDR3 contains 15 residues. CDR3 protein: CASSVGFLAKNIQYF. Here the CDR3 DNA reads TGTGCCAGCAGCGTAGGTTTCCTAGCCAAAAACATTCAGTACTTC.

The chain employs TRBV12-3 or TRBV12-4 and TRBJ2-3, with 11 nucleotides matching TRBD2. Unmatched junction bases numbered 19, after V lost 6 bases and J lost 14 bases. The CDR3 totals 16 residues. The CDR3 DNA reads as TGTGCCAGCAGCTCCGAGGCTAGCGGGAGGTACAGATACGCGTATTTT. Translation gives CASSSEASGRYRYAYF.

This clonotype was detected ten times or more. The chain joins TRBV27 to TRBJ2-3; the match to TRBD1 covers 10 bases. V gave up 7 bases and J gave up 14 bases; unmatched junction bases: 15. CDR1 and CDR2 from the germline V gene are MNHEY and SMNVEV (reference sequence). The CDR3 runs 14 residues. The chain's CDR3 is CASTPGQGGRYAYF. The CDR3, as DNA: TGTGCCAGCACCCCCGGACAGGGGGGAAGATACGCGTATTTT.

The V and J genes are TRBV2 and TRBJ2-5, with 7 bases aligning to TRBD1. Germline values: CDR1 SNHLY, CDR2 FYNNEI. The CDR3 runs 13 residues. Germline trimming cut 6 bases from V and 3 bases from J; bases unmatched to any gene: 4. As DNA, the CDR3 is TGTGCCAGCAGGTCCGGGACAGAAGAGACCCAGTACTTC. Translated, it gives CASRSGTEETQYF.

Details on this clonotype: The junction departs from germline at one end; a sequencing error may be responsible. This chain uses TRBV10-3 with TRBJ2-6; tentatively, D is TRBD1 (5 bases). Germline V gives CDR1 ENHRY, CDR2 SYGVKD. This CDR3 contains 15 residues. The CDR3, as DNA: TGTGCCAGCAGTAACAGGATCTCTGGGACCAACGTCCTGACTTTC. Translation: CASSNRISGTNVLTF.

The chain has TRBV7-2 and TRBJ2-7; TRBD1 might be the D (6 bases). This CDR3 has 15 residues. CDR1 is SGHTA, CDR2 FQGNSA, per germline. Trimming took off 1 base at V and 4 bases at J, with 14 bases between the two ends. CDR3: CASSLEAGVEYEQYF. The CDR3, as DNA: TGTGCCAGCAGCTTAGAAGCAGGGGTAGAATACGAGCAGTACTTC.

This clonotype came up once. The rearrangement joins TRBV11-2 to TRBJ2-5, with 7 positions matching TRBD1. CDR1 and CDR2 from the germline V gene are SGHAT and FQNNGV. The CDR3 length is 18 residues. Germline trimming cut 0 bases from V and 4 bases from J; bases unmatched to any gene: 14. CDR3 protein: CASSLDLQRRGPRETQYF. The CDR3 DNA reads TGTGCCAGCAGCTTAGATCTCCAGCGAAGGGGGCCCCGAGAGACCCAGTACTTC. The variable domain in full, completed from reference TRBV11-2 and TRBJ2-5, reads EAGVAQSPRYKIIEKRQSVAFWCNPISGHATLYWYQQILGQGPKLLIQFQNNGVVDDSQLPKDRFSAERLKGVDSTLKIQPAKLEDSAVYLCASSLDLQRRGPRETQYFGPGTRLLVL.

The V gene is TRBV24-1, the J gene TRBJ2-5; D remains unclear. The germline gives CDR1 KGHDR, CDR2 SFDVKD. CDR3 length: 10 amino acids. CDR3 amino acids: CAPQGETQYF. In DNA form, the CDR3 reads TGTGCACCTCAAGGGGAGACCCAGTACTTC.

This clonotype was recorded only once. The J gene is TRBJ2-5, the V gene TRBV2; possible D gene TRBD2, 6 bases. Germline V gene data show CDR1 as SNHLY and CDR2 as FYNNEI. CDR3 size: 13 residues. Trimming shortened V by 6 bases and J by 11 bases, and 19 bases separated the two germline ends. CDR3 protein: CASRKGDRGEQYF. CDR3 DNA: TGTGCCAGCAGAAAAGGGGACCGCGGGGAGCAGTACTTC.

The rearrangement uses TRBV28 and TRBJ2-5; D is uncertain. The CDR3 is 12 residues long. Germline V gene sequence: CDR1 MDHEN, CDR2 SYDVKM. With 7 bases removed from V and 1 base from J, the gap between germline ends came to 7 bases. This chain's CDR3 is CASKTAQETQYF. CDR3 DNA sequence: TGTGCCAGCAAGACGGCCCAAGAGACCCAGTACTTC.

This clonotype was found a few times. The chain links TRBV13 to TRBJ2-1; D perhaps matches TRBD2 (6 bases). The CDR3 consists of 12 residues. The V gene lost 1 base and the J gene lost 15 bases, with 13 bases spanning the gap. The germline V gene has CDR1 PRHDT and CDR2 FYEKMQ (reference sequence). The CDR3 DNA reads TGTGCCAGCAGCTTAGAGGGCGGGACGCGGTTCTTC. As protein: CASSLEGGTRFF.

This chain joins TRBV5-5 and TRBJ2-7, with D unclear. The CDR3 contains 12 residues. The germline V and J ends were trimmed by 0 bases and 5 bases, with 6 bases remaining between them. Looked up from germline, CDR1 is SGHKS and CDR2 is YYEKEE (reference sequence). The CDR3 region is CASSLGRHEQYF. The DNA for the CDR3 is TGTGCCAGCAGCTTGGGGAGACACGAGCAGTACTTC.

The chain couples TRBV9 to TRBJ2-3; TRBD2 matches at 7 bases. This CDR3 region has 18 residues. The V gene's germline CDR1 is SGDLS and CDR2 YYNGEE. The J segment lost 5 bases and the V segment lost 1 base, leaving 16 bases of the junction unmatched. Here the CDR3 reads CASSVSRGSGEEGDTQYF. The CDR3 nucleotides read TGTGCCAGCAGCGTATCCCGGGGGAGCGGGGAAGAGGGAGATACGCAGTATTTT.

This clonotype was seen only a few times. An end of the junction does not agree with germline; a read error may underlie this. The V and J genes are TRBV5-1 and TRBJ2-3; D is unclear. This CDR3 is built from 12 residues. Looked up from germline, CDR1 is SGHRS and CDR2 is YFSETQ. The CDR3 DNA reads as TGTGCCAGCAGCTTGGCCGGGGATACGCAGTATTTT. It specifies CASSLAGDTQYF.

This clonotype was counted a few times. The chain has TRBV20-1 and TRBJ2-5; TRBD2 agrees at 7 bases. With 0 bases clipped from V and 4 bases from J, the junction kept 8 bases outside the gene matches. The CDR3 covers 15 residues. Germline V lookup: CDR1 DFQATT, CDR2 SNEGSKA (reference sequence). Here the CDR3 DNA reads TGCAGTGCTAGAGATAGGCGGGAGCGGGGAGAGACCCAGTACTTC. This translates into CSARDRRERGETQYF.